One sample yielded the 18 T cell receptor beta chains listed below, sequenced in a study of low-dose radiotherapy and immunotherapy resistance in tumors. TRAV- and TRBV-specific primers, spanning alpha and beta chains, primed first-strand cDNA. The authors ran about 21 PCR cycles to amplify TCRs with a constant-region primer and V-primer adapter. TCRdb re-derived calls from the reads in MiXCR, one entry per CDR3 protein. Here the sample spans about 11,000 distinct CDR3 sequences, 50% to 65% being singletons. The source of these receptors is a human donor with advanced metastatic prostate, ovarian, gallbladder or colorectal cancer (not recorded which). This table probably holds off-target reads from a library built for another chain.

For this clonotype: A read error may produce the germline difference seen at one junction end. The chain joins TRBV3-1 to TRBJ2-2, with D uncertain. In germline, CDR1 is LGHDT, CDR2 YNNKEL (reference sequence). The CDR3 is 15 amino acids. Here the CDR3 reads CASSQELLNTGELFF. DNA for the CDR3: TGTGCCAGCAGCCAAGAGCTATTGAACACTGGGGAGCTGTTTTTT.

The chain has TRBV7-6 and TRBJ2-5; possible D gene TRBD2, 5 bases. CDR1 SGHVS and CDR2 FNYEAQ come from the germline V gene. This CDR3 has 14 amino acids. With 2 bases removed from V and 0 bases from J, the gap between germline ends came to 7 bases. The CDR3 nucleotides are TGTGCCAGCAGCTTATCGCGGGACCAAGAGACCCAGTACTTC. It yields the protein CASSLSRDQETQYF.

The sample holds a few counts of this clonotype. The chain employs TRBV3-1 and TRBJ2-7; 8 bases agree with TRBD1. The V and J ends lost 5 bases and 2 bases, in that order; junction bases with no gene match: 5. Germline V gene sequence: CDR1 LGHDT, CDR2 YNNKEL (reference sequence). The CDR3 contains 14 residues. CDR3 sequence reads: CASSIQTGAYEQYF. DNA of the CDR3: TGTGCCAGCAGCATCCAGACAGGGGCCTACGAGCAGTACTTC.

The genes are TRBV12-3 or TRBV12-4 and TRBJ2-3; D is undetermined. This CDR3 has 19 residues. Trimming took off 1 base at V and 6 bases at J, with 26 bases between the two ends. The CDR3 protein is CASSLEGLRWAPNRDTQYF. The CDR3 region has the DNA TGTGCCAGCAGTTTAGAAGGCCTTCGGTGGGCCCCAAACCGGGATACGCAGTATTTT.

The J gene is TRBJ2-5, the V gene TRBV10-3, with D hard to call. V shed 3 bases and J shed 4 bases, with 9 bases lying between them. Germline lookup yields CDR1 ENHRY and CDR2 SYGVKD. This CDR3 has 13 residues. Written as DNA, the CDR3 is TGTGCCATCAGTGAAAGTTCCCCAGAGACCCAGTACTTC. This gives the protein CAISESSPETQYF.

V gene TRBV5-1 combines with J gene TRBJ2-7; D tentatively reads TRBD1 or TRBD2 (6 bases each). Trimming stripped 3 bases from V and 0 bases from J, with 22 bases between. Per germline, CDR1 SGHRS and CDR2 YFSETQ. This CDR3 spans 18 amino acids. The CDR3 sequence: CASSSTSPGARSSYEQYF. The CDR3 bases are TGCGCCAGCAGCTCCACCTCGCCGGGGGCCCGGAGCTCCTACGAGCAGTACTTC.

This chain connects TRBV9 to TRBJ1-3; unclear D gene. V was shortened by 1 base and J by 2 bases, with 10 bases between the two germline ends. The germline gives CDR1 SGDLS, CDR2 YYNGEE. The CDR3 has 15 amino acids. CDR3 in amino acids: CASSVNLPPGNTIYF. In DNA form, the CDR3 reads TGTGCCAGCAGCGTAAATCTGCCTCCTGGAAACACCATATATTTT.

This chain uses TRBV6-8 with TRBJ1-2, with unresolved D. V lost 0 bases and J 1 base, leaving 9 bases between the germline ends. The CDR3 extends over 15 amino acids. Germline loops: CDR1 MNHGY, CDR2 SAAAGT. Here the CDR3 reads CASSYSTGNNYGYTF. The DNA for the CDR3 is TGTGCCAGCAGTTACTCGACTGGGAATAACTATGGCTACACCTTC.

The J gene is TRBJ1-3, the V gene TRBV5-1, with 11 bases lining up with TRBD1. Germline V CDR1 and CDR2: SGHRS, YFSETQ. Trimming cost V 4 bases and J 7 bases; bases outside gene matches: 7. The CDR3 has 15 residues. DNA of the CDR3: TGCGCCAGCAGCGACGACGGGACAGGGGGGAACACCATATATTTT. This encodes CASSDDGTGGNTIYF.

This clonotype has only one observation. The CDR3: CAALGGGTQYF. The CDR3 bases are TGTGCCGCCCTCGGCGGGGGAACGCAGTATTTT. J is TRBJ2-3 and V is TRBV10-3, with 7 bases that match TRBD2. This CDR3 is 11 amino acids long. J gave up 9 bases and V 11 bases, and 8 bases lay outside the gene matches. CDR1 and CDR2 (germline): ENHRY, SYGVKD.

This clonotype was counted a few times. The rearrangement links TRBV6-6 to TRBJ2-7, with 9 bases that match TRBD1. CDR1 MNHNY and CDR2 SVGAGI come from the germline V gene (reference sequence). CDR3 length: 13 residues. The V gene end was trimmed by 10 bases and the J gene end by 5 bases; junction bases not matched to a gene: 9. CDR3 DNA: TGTGCCACGAGAGGGACAGGGCCCCACGAGCAGTACTTC. It yields the protein CATRGTGPHEQYF.

The gene calls are TRBV5-1 and TRBJ2-7, with TRBD1 as a possible D gene (5 bases). V shed 3 bases and J shed 2 bases, with 12 bases lying between them. CDR1 is SGHRS and CDR2 is YFSETQ in the germline V gene. The CDR3 covers 14 residues. This CDR3 is CASSSTGSTYEQYF. The CDR3 nucleotides read TGCGCCAGCAGCTCCACAGGCTCCACCTACGAGCAGTACTTC.

This clonotype appeared a single time. This chain links TRBV28 with TRBJ1-1; possible D gene TRBD1, 5 bases. Trimming pared 5 bases from V and 6 bases from J, leaving 7 bases between. The CDR3 sequence is 11 residues long. The germline V gene encodes CDR1 MDHEN and CDR2 SYDVKM. In DNA form, the CDR3 reads TGTGCCAGCAGTCAGGGCCCTGAAGCTTTCTTT. The encoded protein is CASSQGPEAFF.

This clonotype was recorded a few times. The CDR3 sequence: CASNNRVNTEAFF. In DNA form, the CDR3 reads TGTGCCAGCAATAATCGGGTGAACACTGAAGCTTTCTTT. J is TRBJ1-1 and V is TRBV2, with D unresolved. Germline V gives CDR1 SNHLY, CDR2 FYNNEI. The CDR3 extends over 13 amino acids. The V and J ends lost 7 bases and 0 bases respectively, with 9 bases between them.

This clonotype was observed a handful of times. The chain combines TRBV9 with TRBJ2-1; tentative D call: TRBD2 (6 bases). Germline assignment: CDR1 SGDLS and CDR2 YYNGEE. V was clipped by 7 bases and J by 3 bases, with 20 bases between them. The CDR3 contains 16 residues. CDR3 sequence reads: CASAKLEGVGYNEQFF. The DNA of the CDR3 is TGTGCCAGCGCAAAGCTGGAGGGCGTAGGCTACAATGAGCAGTTCTTC.

The genes are TRBV20-1 and TRBJ2-5; 7 bases match TRBD1. The CDR3 covers 15 residues. Per germline, CDR1 DFQATT and CDR2 SNEGSKA (reference sequence). V lost 5 bases and J lost 5; bases outside the gene matches: 14. CDR3 coding DNA: TGCAGTGCTGCGACAGGGACGGGTCGCAAGGAGACCCAGTACTTC. This sequence encodes CSAATGTGRKETQYF.

In this sample, this clonotype turned up a few times. The rearrangement joins TRBV11-2 to TRBJ1-2; TRBD1 matches 10 bases. The CDR3 is 15 amino acids. V was clipped by 5 bases and J by 2 bases; unmatched bases: 5. Germline assignment: CDR1 SGHAT and CDR2 FQNNGV. CDR3 protein: CASSQPGQGNYGYTF. The CDR3 DNA reads TGTGCCAGCAGCCAACCGGGACAGGGGAACTATGGCTACACCTTC.

The chain recombines TRBV21-1 with TRBJ2-7; TRBD1 reflects the table's D call only, with no check against the DNA. TRBV21-1 is a listed pseudogene. This CDR3 is built from 16 residues. Here the CDR3 reads CASSMERTGLFYEQYF. The CDR3 nucleotides read TGTGCCAGCAGCATGGAAAGGACAGGGCTTTTCTACGAGCAGTACTTC.